This T cell receptor beta chain emerged from a study of cytomegalovirus exposure and HLA in healthy donors. The germline gives CDR1 SQVTM, CDR2 ANQGSEA. The V end lost 2 bases, the J end lost 7 bases, and 8 bases lay between the germline ends. This CDR3 has 11 amino acids. Primers: 60 Vbeta forward and 13 Jbeta reverse. Profiled with immunoSEQ multiplex PCR; TCRdb holds only in-frame clones, not every one. The sample records 200,000 or so clones, about four fifths being singletons. The sequence derives from a boy aged 5 to 17 in good health and CMV-seronegative. The rearrangement joins TRBV29-1 to TRBJ1-1; D gene uncertain. Sequencing was carried out using PBMCs. The chain's CDR3 is CSVEYGYEAFF. CDR3 bases: TGCAGCGTTGAATACGGGTATGAAGCTTTCTTT. Filled out from reference TRBV29-1 and TRBJ1-1, the complete variable domain reads SAVISQKPSRDICQRGTSLTIQCQVDSQVTMMFWYRQQPGQSLTLIATANQGSEATYESGFVIDKFPISRPNLTFSTLTVSNMSPEDSSIYLCSVEYGYEAFFGQGTRLTVV.